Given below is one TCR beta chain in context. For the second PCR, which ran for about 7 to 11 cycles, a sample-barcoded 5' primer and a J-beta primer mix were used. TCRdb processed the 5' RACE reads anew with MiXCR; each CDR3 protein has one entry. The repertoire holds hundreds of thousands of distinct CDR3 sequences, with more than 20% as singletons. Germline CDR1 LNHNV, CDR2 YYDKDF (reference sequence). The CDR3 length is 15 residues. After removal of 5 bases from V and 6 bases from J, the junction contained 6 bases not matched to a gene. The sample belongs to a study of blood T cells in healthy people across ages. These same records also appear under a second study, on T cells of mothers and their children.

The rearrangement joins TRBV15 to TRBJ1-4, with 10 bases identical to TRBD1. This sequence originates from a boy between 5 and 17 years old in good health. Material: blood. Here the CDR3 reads CATSPSGTGDEKLFF. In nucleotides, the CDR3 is TGTGCCACCAGCCCTTCCGGGACAGGGGATGAAAAACTGTTTTTT. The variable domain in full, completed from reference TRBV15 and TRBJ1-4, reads DAMVIQNPRYQVTQFGKPVTLSCSQTLNHNVMYWYQQKSSQAPKLLFHYYDKDFNNEADTPDNFQSRRPNTSFCFLDIRSPGLGDTAMYLCATSPSGTGDEKLFFGSGTQLSVL.